Sequencing of this T cell receptor (beta chain) was carried out in a study of regulatory T cells in long-lasting Graves disease. Study findings and constraints: TCR diversity in persistent Graves' patients was below that of newly diagnosed ones.

Sample time point: newly diagnosed GD, antithyroid drugs for less than 3 months. PBMC-derived RNA was used for the TCR library. At least ten counts were recorded for this clonotype. Its antigen is not known. This CDR3 contains 16 residues. Per the germline V gene, CDR1 is LGHDT and CDR2 is YNNKEL (reference sequence). V was clipped by 1 base and J by 3 bases; unmatched bases: 5. Arm-PCR with iRepertoire HTBI primers amplified the CDR3 regions for these TCR beta libraries. Original handling: Looking across samples, the authors found about 62 TRBV and some 13 TRBJ segments. TCRdb re-analysed the multiplex PCR reads in MiXCR, keeping a single row per CDR3 protein. These V and J calls originate from TCRdb's pipeline instead of the authors' own analysis. The table has a few hundred thousand distinct CDR3 sequences, about 14% seen once. The same specimen was also included in a second study, on T cells in Graves' hyperthyroidism and ophthalmopathy.

The source was peripheral blood mononuclear cells (PBMCs), collected at new diagnosis, from a patient treated with antithyroid drugs. The sequence was obtained from a woman in her forties or fifties with Graves disease. The chain links TRBV3-1 to TRBJ2-1, with 8 bases matching TRBD2. CDR3 residues: CASSQGTSGIYNEQFF. DNA for the CDR3: TGTGCCAGCAGCCAAGGAACTAGCGGAATCTACAATGAGCAGTTCTTC.